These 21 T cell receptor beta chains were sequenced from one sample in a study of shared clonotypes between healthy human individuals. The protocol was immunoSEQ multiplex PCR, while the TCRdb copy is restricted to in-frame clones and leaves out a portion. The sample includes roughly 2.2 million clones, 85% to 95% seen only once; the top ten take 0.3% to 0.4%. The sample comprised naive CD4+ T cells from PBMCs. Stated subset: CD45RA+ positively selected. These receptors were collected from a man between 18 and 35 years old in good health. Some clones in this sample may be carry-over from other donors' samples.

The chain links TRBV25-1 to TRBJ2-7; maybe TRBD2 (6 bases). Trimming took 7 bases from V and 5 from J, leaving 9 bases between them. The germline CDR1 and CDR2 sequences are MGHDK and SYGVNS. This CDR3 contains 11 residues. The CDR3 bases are TGTGCCAGCATACCGGGGGACGAGCAGTACTTC. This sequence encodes CASIPGDEQYF.

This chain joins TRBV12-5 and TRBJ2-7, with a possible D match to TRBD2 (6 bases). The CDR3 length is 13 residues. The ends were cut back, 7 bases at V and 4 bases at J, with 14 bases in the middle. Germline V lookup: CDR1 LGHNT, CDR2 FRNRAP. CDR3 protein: CASAIGRGYEQYF. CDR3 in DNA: TGTGCTAGTGCCATCGGGCGGGGTTACGAGCAGTACTTC.

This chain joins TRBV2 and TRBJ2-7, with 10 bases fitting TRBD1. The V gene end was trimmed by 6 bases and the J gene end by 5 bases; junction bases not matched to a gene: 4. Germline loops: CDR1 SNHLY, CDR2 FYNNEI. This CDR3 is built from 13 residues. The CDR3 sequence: CASRRQGADEQYF. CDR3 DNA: TGTGCCAGCAGGAGACAGGGGGCGGACGAGCAGTACTTC.

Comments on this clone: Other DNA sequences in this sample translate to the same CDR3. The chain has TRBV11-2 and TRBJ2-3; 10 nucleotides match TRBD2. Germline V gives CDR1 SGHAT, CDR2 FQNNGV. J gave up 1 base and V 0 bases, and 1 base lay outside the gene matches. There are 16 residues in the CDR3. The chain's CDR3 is CASSLELAGGTDTQYF. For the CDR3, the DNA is TGTGCCAGCAGCTTAGAGCTAGCGGGAGGCACAGATACGCAGTATTTT.

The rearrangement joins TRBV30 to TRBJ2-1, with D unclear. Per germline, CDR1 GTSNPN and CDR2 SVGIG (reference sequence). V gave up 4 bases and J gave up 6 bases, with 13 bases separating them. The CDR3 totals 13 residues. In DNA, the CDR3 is TGTGCCTGGAATAGTCTTTTGGCCAATGAGCAGTTCTTC. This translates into CAWNSLLANEQFF.

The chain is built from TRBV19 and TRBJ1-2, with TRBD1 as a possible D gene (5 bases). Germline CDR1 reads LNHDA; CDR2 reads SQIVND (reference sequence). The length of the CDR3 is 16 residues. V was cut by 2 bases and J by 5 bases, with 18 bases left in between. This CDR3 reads CASSISHSTALYGYTF. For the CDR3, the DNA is TGTGCCAGTAGTATATCCCACTCGACAGCACTATATGGCTACACCTTC.

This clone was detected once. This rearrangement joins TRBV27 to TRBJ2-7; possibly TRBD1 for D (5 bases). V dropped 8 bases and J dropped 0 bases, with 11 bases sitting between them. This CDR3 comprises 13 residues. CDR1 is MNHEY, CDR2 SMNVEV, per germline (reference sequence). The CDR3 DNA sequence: TGTGCCAGCGCAGACAGCCTCTCCTACGAGCAGTACTTC. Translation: CASADSLSYEQYF.

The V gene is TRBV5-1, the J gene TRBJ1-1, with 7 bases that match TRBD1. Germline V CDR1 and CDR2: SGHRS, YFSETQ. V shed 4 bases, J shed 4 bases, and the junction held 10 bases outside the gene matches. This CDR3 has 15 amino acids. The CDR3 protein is CASSNYRGTGTEAFF. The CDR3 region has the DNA TGCGCCAGCAGCAATTACAGGGGTACGGGCACTGAAGCTTTCTTT.

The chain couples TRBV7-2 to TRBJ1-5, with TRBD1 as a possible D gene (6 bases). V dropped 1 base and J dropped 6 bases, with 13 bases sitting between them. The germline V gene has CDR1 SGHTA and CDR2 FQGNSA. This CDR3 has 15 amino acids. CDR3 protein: CASSLESTGPQPQHF. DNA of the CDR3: TGTGCCAGCAGCTTAGAGAGCACAGGGCCTCAGCCCCAGCATTTT.

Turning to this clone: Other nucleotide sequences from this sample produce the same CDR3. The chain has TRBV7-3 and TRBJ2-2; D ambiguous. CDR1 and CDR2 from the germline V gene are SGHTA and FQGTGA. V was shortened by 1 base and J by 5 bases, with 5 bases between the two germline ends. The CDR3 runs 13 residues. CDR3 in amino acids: CASSLRRTGELFF. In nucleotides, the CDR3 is TGTGCCAGCAGCTTAAGACGGACCGGGGAGCTGTTTTTT. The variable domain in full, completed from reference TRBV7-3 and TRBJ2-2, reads GAGVSQTPSNKVTEKGKYVELRCDPISGHTALYWYRQSLGQGPEFLIYFQGTGAADDSGLPNDRFFAVRPEGSVSTLKIQRTERGDSAVYLCASSLRRTGELFFGEGSRLTVL.

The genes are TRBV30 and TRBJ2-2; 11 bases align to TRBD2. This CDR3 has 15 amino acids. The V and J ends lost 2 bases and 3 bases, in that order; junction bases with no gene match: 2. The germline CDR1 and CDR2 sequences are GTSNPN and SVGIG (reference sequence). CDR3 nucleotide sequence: TGTGCCTGGAGTACTAGCGGGGGATACACCGGGGAGCTGTTTTTT. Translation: CAWSTSGGYTGELFF.

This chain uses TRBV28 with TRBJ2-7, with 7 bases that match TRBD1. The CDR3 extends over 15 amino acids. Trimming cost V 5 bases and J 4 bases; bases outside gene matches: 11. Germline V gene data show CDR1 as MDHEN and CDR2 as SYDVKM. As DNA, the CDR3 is TGTGCCAGCAGTCTCCCCGGGACAGACCTATACGAGCAGTACTTC. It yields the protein CASSLPGTDLYEQYF.

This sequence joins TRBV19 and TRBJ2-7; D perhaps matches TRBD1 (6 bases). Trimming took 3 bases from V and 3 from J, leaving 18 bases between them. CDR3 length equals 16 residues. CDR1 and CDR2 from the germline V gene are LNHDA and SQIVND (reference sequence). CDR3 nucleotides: TGTGCCAGTAGTATCTTAACAGGGAATGAAATCTACGAGCAGTACTTC. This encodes CASSILTGNEIYEQYF.

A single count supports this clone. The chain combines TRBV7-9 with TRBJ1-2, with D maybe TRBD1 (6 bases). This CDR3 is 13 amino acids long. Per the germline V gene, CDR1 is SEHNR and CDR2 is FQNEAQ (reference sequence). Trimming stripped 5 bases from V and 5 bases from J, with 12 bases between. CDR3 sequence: CASSRGTIYGYTF. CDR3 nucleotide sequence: TGTGCCAGCAGCCGTGGGACAATTTATGGCTACACCTTC.

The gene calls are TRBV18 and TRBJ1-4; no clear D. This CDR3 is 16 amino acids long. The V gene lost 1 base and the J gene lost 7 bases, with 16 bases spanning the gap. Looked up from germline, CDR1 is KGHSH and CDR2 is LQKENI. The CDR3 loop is CASSPLSDLTTEKLFF. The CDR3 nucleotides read TGTGCCAGCTCACCACTCTCGGACCTTACCACTGAAAAACTGTTTTTT. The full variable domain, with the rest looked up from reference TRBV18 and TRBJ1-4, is NAGVMQNPRHLVRRRGQEARLRCSPMKGHSHVYWYRQLPEEGLKFMVYLQKENIIDESGMPKERFSAEFPKEGPSILRIQQVVRGDSAAYFCASSPLSDLTTEKLFFGSGTQLSVL.

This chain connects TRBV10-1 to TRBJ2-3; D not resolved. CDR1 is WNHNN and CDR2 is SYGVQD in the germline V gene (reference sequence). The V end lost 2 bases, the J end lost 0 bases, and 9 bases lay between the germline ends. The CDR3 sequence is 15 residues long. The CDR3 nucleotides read TGCGCCAGCAGTGAGGGTACAGCAAGCACAGATACGCAGTATTTT. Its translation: CASSEGTASTDTQYF.

The CDR3 loop reads CASSPEGHPGEQYF. The CDR3 DNA sequence: TGTGCCAGCAGCCCCGAGGGCCATCCGGGGGAGCAGTACTTC. The rearrangement uses TRBV7-3 and TRBJ2-7, with TRBD2 as a possible D gene (5 bases). Looked up from germline, CDR1 is SGHTA and CDR2 is FQGTGA. This CDR3 comprises 14 residues. V was pared by 5 bases and J by 7 bases, with 18 bases between. The full variable domain, its missing parts supplied by reference TRBV7-3 and TRBJ2-7, is GAGVSQTPSNKVTEKGKYVELRCDPISGHTALYWYRQSLGQGPEFLIYFQGTGAADDSGLPNDRFFAVRPEGSVSTLKIQRTERGDSAVYLCASSPEGHPGEQYFGPGTRLTVT.

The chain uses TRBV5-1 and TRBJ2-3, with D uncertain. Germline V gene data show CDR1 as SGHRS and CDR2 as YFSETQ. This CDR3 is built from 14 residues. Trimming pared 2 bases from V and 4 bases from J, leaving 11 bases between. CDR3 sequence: CASSFGVGPDTQYF. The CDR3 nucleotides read TGCGCCAGCAGCTTTGGGGTGGGCCCAGATACGCAGTATTTT.

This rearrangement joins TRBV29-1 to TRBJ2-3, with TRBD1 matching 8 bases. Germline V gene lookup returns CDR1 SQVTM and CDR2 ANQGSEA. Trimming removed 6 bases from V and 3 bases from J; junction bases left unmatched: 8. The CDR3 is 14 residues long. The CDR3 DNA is TGCAGCGTGATGGACAGGGTATTTACAGATACGCAGTATTTT. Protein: CSVMDRVFTDTQYF.

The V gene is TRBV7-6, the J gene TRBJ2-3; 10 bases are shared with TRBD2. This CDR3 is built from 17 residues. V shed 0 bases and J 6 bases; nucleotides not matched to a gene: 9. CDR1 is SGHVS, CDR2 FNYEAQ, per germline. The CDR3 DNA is TGTGCCAGCAGCTTAGCCGGCTCTAGCGGGAGTTCTGATACGCAGTATTTT. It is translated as CASSLAGSSGSSDTQYF.

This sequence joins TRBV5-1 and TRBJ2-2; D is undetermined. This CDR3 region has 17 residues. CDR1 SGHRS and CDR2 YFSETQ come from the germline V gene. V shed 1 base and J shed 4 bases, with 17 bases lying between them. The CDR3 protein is CASSLIPAQAVTGELFF. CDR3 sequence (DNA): TGCGCCAGCAGCTTGATCCCCGCCCAGGCAGTCACCGGGGAGCTGTTTTTT. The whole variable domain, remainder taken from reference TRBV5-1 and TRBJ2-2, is KAGVTQTPRYLIKTRGQQVTLSCSPISGHRSVSWYQQTPGQGLQFLFEYFSETQRNKGNFPGRFSGRQFSNSRSEMNVSTLELGDSALYLCASSLIPAQAVTGELFFGEGSRLTVL.